A single sample gave rise to the 3 T cell receptor beta chains below, sequenced in a study of OX40 agonist ivuxolimab in advanced cancers. The library relied on the immunoSEQ multiplex PCR assay. The source is immuneACCESS, and TCRdb retained only in-frame sequences with V and J called. Part of the clones is not carried over; for the studies checked, unresolved V genes explain less than half of this, and the remainder is unexplained. This sample comprises tens of thousands of clones, roughly nine tenths of them detected only once. Together, the top ten hold 0.35% of the sample. This specimen was CD4+ or CD8+ T cells sorted from blood, taken in a trial of the OX40 agonist ivuxolimab. The source is an adult with an advanced solid tumor such as melanoma, head and neck, liver or kidney cancer.

This clone was picked up a small number of times. The rearrangement uses TRBV7-3 and TRBJ2-2, with D possibly matching TRBD1 (5 bases). V lost 5 bases and J 6 bases, leaving 13 bases between the germline ends. Germline CDR1 reads SGHTA; CDR2 reads FQGTGA. This CDR3 is built from 14 residues. The CDR3 protein is CASSVFQGSGELFF. The CDR3 DNA follows: TGTGCCAGCAGCGTATTTCAGGGCTCCGGGGAGCTGTTTTTT.

This clone appeared a single time. V and J are TRBV5-4 and TRBJ2-3; D not certain. CDR1 SGHNT and CDR2 YYREEE come from the germline V gene (reference sequence). V lost 5 bases and J 3 bases, leaving 13 bases between the germline ends. The CDR3 sequence is 14 residues long. The CDR3 DNA reads as TGTGCCAGCAGTTTTTACGCGGTAACAGATACGCAGTATTTT. It translates to CASSFYAVTDTQYF.

This clone was recorded once. The CDR3 nucleotides read TGTGCCATCGGGGCGGCTAATGAAAAACTGTTTTTT. Translated: CAIGAANEKLFF. The V and J genes are TRBV10-3 and TRBJ1-4; possible D gene TRBD1, 5 bases. The CDR3 runs 12 residues. V was cut by 8 bases and J by 3 bases, with 7 bases left in between. Germline CDR1 reads ENHRY; CDR2 reads SYGVKD.